The next 18 T cell receptor beta chains were all read from a single sample in a study of T cells in localized non-small cell lung cancer. Only in-frame clones appear in the TCRdb table, and some are missing; sequencing was by immunoSEQ multiplex PCR. The sample contains 20,000 to 30,000 clones, 92% of which appear only once. This material consisted of peripheral blood, taken before any cancer treatment. These receptors were taken from a woman aged 40-69 years with stage I lung adenocarcinoma.

The chain combines TRBV28 with TRBJ2-2, with 7 bases fitting TRBD1. The trim removed 6 bases at V and 6 bases at J, leaving 10 bases unmatched. Germline CDR1 MDHEN, CDR2 SYDVKM. The CDR3 covers 15 residues. CDR3 sequence (DNA): TGTGCCAGCAGCCTAGGACAGGCCGTGGCCGGGGAGCTGTTTTTT. This gives the protein CASSLGQAVAGELFF.

The chain uses TRBV5-1 and TRBJ2-5; no definite D call. V shed 3 bases and J shed 4 bases, with 19 bases lying between them. The CDR3 consists of 16 residues. Germline CDR1 and CDR2: SGHRS and YFSETQ. This CDR3 is CASSYHDLRSGETQYF. The CDR3 DNA reads TGCGCCAGCAGCTACCATGACCTACGCTCGGGAGAGACCCAGTACTTC.

This chain links TRBV28 with TRBJ2-7; weak D call: TRBD2 (6 bases). The CDR3 runs to 15 residues. Germline V CDR1 and CDR2: MDHEN, SYDVKM. V was cut by 7 bases and J by 2 bases, with 18 bases left in between. The DNA for the CDR3 is TGTGCCAGCAATCTAGGCCGTAGCGGACCCTACGAGCAGTACTTC. This codes for CASNLGRSGPYEQYF.

This rearrangement joins TRBV18 to TRBJ2-6; 11 bases are shared with TRBD2. The CDR3 consists of 22 residues. Germline-derived CDR1 and CDR2 are KGHSH and LQKENI. J was trimmed by 0 bases and V by 2 bases; bases with no gene match: 15. The CDR3 sequence: CASSPSTSGSFRELSGANVLTF. CDR3 sequence (DNA): TGTGCCAGCTCACCAAGTACTAGCGGGAGTTTTCGTGAGCTCTCTGGGGCCAACGTCCTGACTTTC.

The chain carries TRBV28 and TRBJ2-5; 7 nucleotides match TRBD1. The CDR3 consists of 12 residues. CDR1 and CDR2 from the germline V gene are MDHEN and SYDVKM. V was pared by 6 bases and J by 5 bases, with 3 bases of the junction left unmatched. CDR3 sequence: CASRDRWETQYF. CDR3 coding DNA: TGTGCCAGCAGGGACAGGTGGGAGACCCAGTACTTC.

This sequence joins TRBV6-5 and TRBJ2-7; maybe TRBD1 (6 bases). There are 15 residues in the CDR3. V was trimmed by 6 bases and J by 0 bases, leaving 15 bases between them. CDR1 MNHEY and CDR2 SVGAGI come from the germline V gene. In DNA form, the CDR3 reads TGTGCCAGCAGAACGAATCAGGGGATCTCCTACGAGCAGTACTTC. It yields the protein CASRTNQGISYEQYF.

This clone is a singleton in its sample. The chain is built from TRBV6-1 and TRBJ2-1; 9 nucleotides match TRBD2. Trimming cost V 8 bases and J 4 bases; bases outside gene matches: 3. The germline gives CDR1 MNHNS, CDR2 SASEGT. This CDR3 has 13 amino acids. DNA for the CDR3: TGTGCCAGCTCTAGCGGGGTATACAATGAGCAGTTCTTC. Amino acids: CASSSGVYNEQFF.

The chain combines TRBV7-9 with TRBJ2-7, with D hard to call. The germline V gene encodes CDR1 SEHNR and CDR2 FQNEAQ (reference sequence). V gave up 7 bases and J gave up 7 bases, with 14 bases separating them. The CDR3 contains 12 residues. CDR3 loop: CASTREGSEQYF. The CDR3 region has the DNA TGTGCCAGCACCCGAGAAGGTAGTGAGCAGTACTTC.

The CDR3, as DNA: TGTGCCAGCAGCCAAGATCCCCCTTACACTGAAGCTTTCTTT. This encodes CASSQDPPYTEAFF. The rearrangement joins TRBV14 to TRBJ1-1; D remains ambiguous. Per germline, CDR1 SGHDN and CDR2 FVKESK. The CDR3 has 14 amino acids. Trimming took off 0 bases at V and 3 bases at J, with 8 bases between the two ends.

As for this clone: In the same sample, other DNA sequences code for this CDR3. The chain employs TRBV5-1 and TRBJ2-7, with 8 bases that match TRBD2. The V and J ends lost 3 bases and 7 bases, in that order; junction bases with no gene match: 12. The CDR3 runs 15 residues. CDR1 is SGHRS and CDR2 is YFSETQ in the germline V gene. CDR3 DNA sequence: TGCGCCAGCAGCTGGCCCACGGACCGGGGGGGGGAGCAGTACTTC. Amino acid sequence: CASSWPTDRGGEQYF.

The V call is TRBV28, the J call TRBJ2-1; 9 nucleotides match TRBD2. The CDR3 runs to 15 residues. Trimming cost V 8 bases and J 15 bases; bases outside gene matches: 20. Per germline, CDR1 MDHEN and CDR2 SYDVKM. The CDR3 coding sequence is TGTGCCAGCCGGCCCGGGGGGCTGGCGGGAGGGCCGTGGTTCTTC. This codes for CASRPGGLAGGPWFF.

The chain links TRBV5-1 to TRBJ2-7; possibly TRBD2 for D (7 bases). Between the trimmed V and J ends, which lost 4 bases and 3 bases, there was a span of 11 bases. This CDR3 contains 13 residues. Germline V gene lookup returns CDR1 SGHRS and CDR2 YFSETQ. CDR3 region: CASSREDSYEQYF. The DNA for the CDR3 is TGCGCCAGCAGCCGGGAGGACAGCTACGAGCAGTACTTC.

This rearrangement joins TRBV5-1 to TRBJ2-3, with a weak D call TRBD1 (6 bases). Germline assignment: CDR1 SGHRS and CDR2 YFSETQ. V lost 5 bases, J lost 0 bases, and 10 bases lay in between. The CDR3 runs 14 residues. The CDR3 loop reads CASREQGSTDTQYF. The CDR3 DNA reads TGCGCCAGCAGGGAACAGGGAAGCACAGATACGCAGTATTTT.

This sequence joins TRBV21-1 and TRBJ2-7; no DNA check was done on the table's D call, TRBD2. TRBV21-1 is a documented pseudogene. CDR3 length equals 14 residues. CDR3 sequence: CASSTGGSSYEQYF. The CDR3 bases are TGTGCCAGCAGCACTGGAGGGAGCTCCTACGAGCAGTACTTC.

The rearrangement joins TRBV10-3 to TRBJ2-5, with D unresolved. The CDR3 extends over 13 amino acids. CDR1 is ENHRY and CDR2 is SYGVKD in the germline V gene. Trimming took off 10 bases at V and 5 bases at J, with 17 bases between the two ends. CDR3 DNA: TGTGCCAGCGGCGTCAGGATTGAGGAGACCCAGTACTTC. Translating gives CASGVRIEETQYF.

The rearrangement uses TRBV18 and TRBJ2-7; the match to TRBD1 covers 11 bases. The germline V gene encodes CDR1 KGHSH and CDR2 LQKENI. Germline trimming cut 6 bases from V and 6 bases from J; bases unmatched to any gene: 10. CDR3 length: 15 residues. The CDR3 here is CASSLPGQGAVEQYF. DNA of the CDR3: TGTGCCAGCTCGCTCCCCGGACAGGGGGCGGTCGAGCAGTACTTC.

This chain links TRBV28 with TRBJ1-1; the match to TRBD1 covers 9 bases. This CDR3 has 14 amino acids. CDR1 is MDHEN, CDR2 SYDVKM, per germline. After removal of 2 bases from V and 8 bases from J, the junction contained 6 bases not matched to a gene. The CDR3 nucleotides read TGTGCCAGCAGTTTAGTTAGGACAGGGGCAGAAGCTTTCTTT. Translating it yields CASSLVRTGAEAFF.

DNA for the CDR3: TGTGCCAGCTCCCCGGGGAGGTTTCCTGACTCCTACGAGCAGTACTTC. Its translation: CASSPGRFPDSYEQYF. The chain joins TRBV18 to TRBJ2-7, with D perhaps TRBD2 (6 bases). CDR3 length: 16 residues. V lost 6 bases to trimming and J lost 0 bases, with 18 bases between them. The germline CDR1 and CDR2 sequences are KGHSH and LQKENI.